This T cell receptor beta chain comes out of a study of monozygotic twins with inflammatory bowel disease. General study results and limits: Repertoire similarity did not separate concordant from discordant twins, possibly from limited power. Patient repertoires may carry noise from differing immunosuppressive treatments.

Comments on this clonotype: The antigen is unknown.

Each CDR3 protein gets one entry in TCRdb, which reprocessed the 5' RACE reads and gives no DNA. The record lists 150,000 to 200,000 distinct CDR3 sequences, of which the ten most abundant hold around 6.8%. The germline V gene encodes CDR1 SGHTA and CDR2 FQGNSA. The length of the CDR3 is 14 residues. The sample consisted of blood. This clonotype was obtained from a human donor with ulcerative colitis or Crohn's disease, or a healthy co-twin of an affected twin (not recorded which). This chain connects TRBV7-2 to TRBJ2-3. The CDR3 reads CASSPFMTTDTQYF. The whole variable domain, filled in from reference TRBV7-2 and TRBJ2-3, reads GAGVSQSPSNKVTEKGKDVELRCDPISGHTALYWYRQSLGQGLEFLIYFQGNSAPDKSGLPSDRFSAERTGGSVSTLTIQRTQQEDSAVYLCASSPFMTTDTQYFGPGTRLTVL.